The rows below give T cell receptor beta chains drawn from one sample of a study of T-cell reconstitution after alpha-beta-depleted transplantation in children. TCRdb re-called the PCR reads with MiXCR, one entry per CDR3 protein. This table holds 700,000 to 950,000 distinct CDR3 sequences, around 15% found once. The input for sequencing was PBMCs, mostly from graft donor cells, taken 360 days after TCRalphabeta/CD19-depleted stem cell transplant. These TCRs come from a male patient younger than 18 who had a stem cell transplant for acute lymphoblastic leukemia, so the T cells may come from the graft donor. Each CDR3 is given with its conserved first and last residue. The order of the fields is CDR3 DNA, CDR3 protein, V gene, clone size, J gene, D gene. A D gene is named only where the DNA matches it firmly. Some rows mark clone size as missing; the rest say once, few, many or name a class of expanded clone.

DNA: TGTGCCAGCAGTTTACGAGCAGGGGGCTACGAGCAGTACTTC; CDR3: CASSLRAGGYEQYF; V: TRBV12-3/TRBV12-4; size: few; J: TRBJ2-7; D: TRBD1
DNA: TGTGCCAGCAGCGTAGCTGGGGGCATAGGGGACGAGCAGTACTTC; CDR3: CASSVAGGIGDEQYF; V: TRBV9; size: -; J: TRBJ2-7; D: -
DNA: TGTGCCAGCAGCTTCGACAGCCTTAGCTCCTACGAGCAGTACTTC; CDR3: CASSFDSLSSYEQYF; V: TRBV5-8; size: -; J: TRBJ2-7; D: -
DNA: TGTGCCAGCAGCCCCCGACATTGCGGTGTGGGCGGGCAGTACTTC; CDR3: CASSPRHCGVGGQYF; V: TRBV21-1; size: few; J: TRBJ2-7; D: -
DNA: TGTGCCAGCAGTTCTTACAGGGACAGAGGATCTCATGGCTACACCTTC; CDR3: CASSSYRDRGSHGYTF; V: TRBV28; size: -; J: TRBJ1-2; D: TRBD1
DNA: TGCGCCAGCAGCCAAGGACAGGGAAATGAGCAGTTCTTC; CDR3: CASSQGQGNEQFF; V: TRBV4-1; size: many; J: TRBJ2-1; D: TRBD1
DNA: TGTGCCAGCAACCGGGACAGGGCTGGTCAGTTCTTC; CDR3: CASNRDRAGQFF; V: TRBV7-2; size: -; J: TRBJ2-1; D: TRBD1
DNA: TGTGCCATCAGGTCGTCAGGGGAAGCTTTCTTT; CDR3: CAIRSSGEAFF; V: TRBV10-3; size: few; J: TRBJ1-1; D: -
DNA: TGTGCCAGCAGCGTAGGTCGGGCCTCCTACAATGAGCAGTTCTTC; CDR3: CASSVGRASYNEQFF; V: TRBV9; size: few; J: TRBJ2-1; D: -
DNA: TGTGCCAGCTCACGACGCCCGGGACTAGCGGGAGTCGGCGAGCAGTTCTTC; CDR3: CASSRRPGLAGVGEQFF; V: TRBV18; size: -; J: TRBJ2-1; D: TRBD2
DNA: TGTGCCACCCTAGGCAGTTTGAGCTCCTACGAGCAGTACTTC; CDR3: CATLGSLSSYEQYF; V: TRBV10-3; size: many; J: TRBJ2-7; D: -
DNA: TGTGCCTGGAGTGTAAGTTGGAATCAGCCCCAGCATTTT; CDR3: CAWSVSWNQPQHF; V: TRBV30; size: -; J: TRBJ1-5; D: -
DNA: TGTGCCAGCTCAGAGCGGAGGTACGAGCAGTACTTC; CDR3: CASSERRYEQYF; V: TRBV18; size: few; J: TRBJ2-7; D: -
DNA: TGTGCCAGCAGCCCAAACAGGTTGGGTAGCGGGAGAACAGATACGCAGTATTTT; CDR3: CASSPNRLGSGRTDTQYF; V: TRBV11-2; size: -; J: TRBJ2-3; D: TRBD2
DNA: TGTGCCAGCAGCTCGCCGGGACTAGCGGGAGAAGAGCAGTACTTC; CDR3: CASSSPGLAGEEQYF; V: TRBV7-9; size: few; J: TRBJ2-7; D: TRBD2
DNA: TGTGCCAGCATCCAAGGGGCAGTGGGGAATAAGTTCTTC; CDR3: CASIQGAVGNKFF; V: TRBV5-6; size: -; J: TRBJ2-1; D: -
DNA: TGTGCCAGCTCACCCTCCAAAGGGAGAGGCGGAGATAGCAATCAGCCCCAGCATTTT; CDR3: CASSPSKGRGGDSNQPQHF; V: TRBV18; size: few; J: TRBJ1-5; D: -
DNA: TGCAGCCTTCGGGTTAACGCTGAAGCTTTCTTT; CDR3: CSLRVNAEAFF; V: TRBV20-1; size: many; J: TRBJ1-1; D: -
DNA: TGTGCCAGCAGCTTTGGCCGCGGGTACACCGGGGAGCTGTTTTTT; CDR3: CASSFGRGYTGELFF; V: TRBV11-3; size: few; J: TRBJ2-2; D: -
DNA: TGTGCCACCAGTGATGCTTTTCTGGGTGAGCAGTACTTC; CDR3: CATSDAFLGEQYF; V: TRBV24-1; size: few; J: TRBJ2-7; D: -
DNA: TGTGCCAGCAGGGGGGTCCGCGGCACCGGGGAGCTGTTTTTT; CDR3: CASRGVRGTGELFF; V: TRBV9; size: few; J: TRBJ2-2; D: -
DNA: TGTGCCAGCTCTGGTACGAGGAATGAGCAGTTCTTC; CDR3: CASSGTRNEQFF; V: TRBV6-6; size: many; J: TRBJ2-1; D: -
DNA: TGTGCCAGCAGTGTCACTATGTTGGACAGGCATGGCTACACCTTC; CDR3: CASSVTMLDRHGYTF; V: TRBV6-1; size: few; J: TRBJ1-2; D: TRBD1
DNA: TGTGCCAGCAGTCCGGAGGGGGGGTCCTACGAGCAGTACTTC; CDR3: CASSPEGGSYEQYF; V: TRBV12-3/TRBV12-4; size: -; J: TRBJ2-7; D: -
DNA: TGTGCCAGCAGCCGGGACAGGGTACCTAATCAGCCCCAGCATTTT; CDR3: CASSRDRVPNQPQHF; V: TRBV7-8; size: -; J: TRBJ1-5; D: TRBD1
DNA: TGTGCCAGCAGTTTAAGGCCCACCAAAAATGAGCAGTTCTTC; CDR3: CASSLRPTKNEQFF; V: TRBV12-3/TRBV12-4; size: -; J: TRBJ2-1; D: -
DNA: TGTGCCACCGCTCGCCTGCAGGGGACAGGGGGGGCCCACGAGCAGTACTTC; CDR3: CATARLQGTGGAHEQYF; V: TRBV10-3; size: -; J: TRBJ2-7; D: TRBD1
DNA: TGTGCCAGCAGCAGAGCCGGGACTAGCTCCTACGAGCAGTACTTC; CDR3: CASSRAGTSSYEQYF; V: TRBV12-3/TRBV12-4; size: many; J: TRBJ2-7; D: TRBD2
DNA: TGTGCCAGCAGCTTGGTGGGACAGGGGAACGCTGAGCAGTTCTTC; CDR3: CASSLVGQGNAEQFF; V: TRBV5-4; size: few; J: TRBJ2-1; D: TRBD1
DNA: TGTGCCATCAGTGAGTCGCCCTGGACAGGGAGAAACACTGAAGCTTTCTTT; CDR3: CAISESPWTGRNTEAFF; V: TRBV10-3; size: few; J: TRBJ1-1; D: TRBD1
DNA: TGCAGCTACCGCCCCGGGACAGATAACTACAATGAGCAGTTCTTC; CDR3: CSYRPGTDNYNEQFF; V: TRBV29-1; size: -; J: TRBJ2-1; D: TRBD1
DNA: TGTGCCAGCAGCGCCGAGCGCGGCCAGGCATACAATGAGCAGTTCTTC; CDR3: CASSAERGQAYNEQFF; V: TRBV5-5; size: -; J: TRBJ2-1; D: -
DNA: TGCAGCGTGACCCGGGACAGGGGGCCGGAGACCCAGTACTTC; CDR3: CSVTRDRGPETQYF; V: TRBV29-1; size: few; J: TRBJ2-5; D: TRBD1
DNA: TGCGCCAGCAGCTGGGACAGTCCCCCAGAGTTCTACGAGCAGTACTTC; CDR3: CASSWDSPPEFYEQYF; V: TRBV5-1; size: -; J: TRBJ2-7; D: TRBD1
DNA: TGTGCCAGCAGTTTATGGTCCACACAAGAGACCCAGTACTTC; CDR3: CASSLWSTQETQYF; V: TRBV12-3/TRBV12-4; size: many; J: TRBJ2-5; D: -
DNA: TGCGCCAGCATCAGGGGCACTAGCACAGATACGCAGTATTTT; CDR3: CASIRGTSTDTQYF; V: TRBV5-1; size: -; J: TRBJ2-3; D: -
DNA: TGTGCCAGCAGCTCACCCACTAGTCTCAATGAGCAGTTCTTC; CDR3: CASSSPTSLNEQFF; V: TRBV7-9; size: -; J: TRBJ2-1; D: -